Presented here are 26 T cell receptor beta chains from one specimen sequenced in a study of blood T cell repertoires in COVID-19. The table came from immunoSEQ multiplex PCR; TCRdb's copy has only in-frame clones and leaves some out. The table shows tens of thousands of clones, with about 89% occurring only once. Source material: peripheral blood. The receptors shown here come from a woman aged 55 to 70 with active or convalescent COVID-19.

The chain couples TRBV30 to TRBJ1-3, with 8 bases that match TRBD1. Germline lookup yields CDR1 GTSNPN and CDR2 SVGIG (reference sequence). The CDR3 sequence is 13 residues long. V gave up 0 bases and J gave up 8 bases; unmatched junction bases: 3. This CDR3 reads CAWSVTGEYTIYF. The CDR3 DNA follows: TGTGCCTGGAGTGTGACAGGGGAATACACCATATATTTT.

The DNA for the CDR3 is TGTGCCAGCAGACAGGGACTAGCGGGGGGGTACAATGAGCAGTTCTTC. Translating it yields CASRQGLAGGYNEQFF. The chain carries TRBV2 and TRBJ2-1, with 16 bases lining up with TRBD2. Trimming removed 6 bases from V and 4 bases from J; junction bases left unmatched: 3. The V gene's germline CDR1 is SNHLY and CDR2 FYNNEI. This CDR3 is built from 16 residues. The whole variable domain, filled in from reference TRBV2 and TRBJ2-1, reads EPEVTQTPSHQVTQMGQEVILRCVPISNHLYFYWYRQILGQKVEFLVSFYNNEISEKSEIFDDQFSVERPDGSNFTLKIRSTKLEDSAMYFCASRQGLAGGYNEQFFGPGTRLTVL.

The chain links TRBV16 to TRBJ2-2, with 7 bases identical to TRBD1. Germline assignment: CDR1 KGHSY and CDR2 FQNENV. V lost 5 bases to trimming and J lost 3 bases; unmatched junction nucleotides: 6. The CDR3 consists of 15 residues. CDR3 bases: TGTGCCAGCAGCGACCGGGACAGACACACCGGGGAGCTGTTTTTT. Protein: CASSDRDRHTGELFF.

This chain joins TRBV30 and TRBJ1-5; TRBD1 aligns across 7 bases. Germline V lookup: CDR1 GTSNPN, CDR2 SVGIG (reference sequence). CDR3 length: 13 amino acids. V shed 2 bases and J 6 bases; nucleotides not matched to a gene: 4. This chain's CDR3 is CAWSSTGVQPQHF. CDR3 in DNA: TGTGCCTGGAGTTCTACAGGGGTTCAGCCCCAGCATTTT.

CDR3 sequence (DNA): TGTGCCACCAGCAGAGGCTTCGGGACTAGCGGGGAACTCAGCACAGATACGCAGTATTTT. Translated, it gives CATSRGFGTSGELSTDTQYF. The rearrangement joins TRBV15 to TRBJ2-3; 13 bases agree with TRBD2. The CDR3 totals 20 residues. The junction had 10 bases not matched to a gene; V was cut back by 1 base and J by 0 bases. The germline V gene encodes CDR1 LNHNV and CDR2 YYDKDF (reference sequence).

This clone was recorded once. This rearrangement joins TRBV6-4 to TRBJ2-7, with 12 nucleotides matching TRBD1. Germline lookup yields CDR1 MRHNA and CDR2 SNTAGT. The trim removed 6 bases at V and 5 bases at J, leaving 8 bases unmatched. The CDR3 is 15 amino acids. CDR3 sequence: CASRETGTGGHEQYF. Here the CDR3 DNA reads TGTGCCAGCAGGGAGACCGGGACAGGGGGCCACGAGCAGTACTTC.

The J gene is TRBJ1-1, the V gene TRBV6-5; TRBD1 is a possible D gene (5 bases). Trimming stripped 2 bases from V and 1 base from J, with 8 bases between. The CDR3 extends over 14 amino acids. Germline CDR1 MNHEY, CDR2 SVGAGI. The CDR3 region has the DNA TGTGCCAGCAGTTACGACGGGGGGAACACTGAAGCTTTCTTT. Its protein product is CASSYDGGNTEAFF.

The V call is TRBV18, the J call TRBJ1-2; 12 bases match TRBD1. This CDR3 comprises 15 residues. The V gene's germline CDR1 is KGHSH and CDR2 LQKENI. The V and J ends lost 2 bases and 8 bases, in that order; junction bases with no gene match: 6. The CDR3 sequence is CASSPSGQGAQGYTF. The CDR3 nucleotides are TGTGCCAGCTCACCATCGGGACAGGGGGCGCAAGGCTACACCTTC.

V and J are TRBV29-1 and TRBJ1-1; D remains unclear. Trimming stripped 3 bases from V and 5 bases from J, with 13 bases between. Germline V gives CDR1 SQVTM, CDR2 ANQGSEA. This CDR3 contains 13 residues. CDR3 sequence reads: CSVEAGEGTEAFF. The DNA for the CDR3 is TGCAGCGTTGAGGCCGGGGAGGGAACTGAAGCTTTCTTT. Full variable domain (rest looked up from reference TRBV29-1 and TRBJ1-1): SAVISQKPSRDICQRGTSLTIQCQVDSQVTMMFWYRQQPGQSLTLIATANQGSEATYESGFVIDKFPISRPNLTFSTLTVSNMSPEDSSIYLCSVEAGEGTEAFFGQGTRLTVV.

This chain uses TRBV19 with TRBJ2-7; the D gene is possibly TRBD1 (6 bases). Germline CDR1 LNHDA, CDR2 SQIVND (reference sequence). V was trimmed by 8 bases and J by 2 bases, leaving 10 bases between them. CDR3 size: 12 residues. CDR3 in DNA: TGTGCCAGTGGCCGGACAGCCTACGAGCAGTACTTC. As protein: CASGRTAYEQYF.

V and J are TRBV7-9 and TRBJ2-3, with D maybe TRBD2 (6 bases). Trimming removed 6 bases from V and 1 base from J, with 8 bases in between. CDR1 and CDR2 from the germline V gene are SEHNR and FQNEAQ (reference sequence). The CDR3 length is 13 residues. In DNA form, the CDR3 reads TGTGCCAGCAGTTCTAGCGGCACAGATACGCAGTATTTT. Amino acid sequence: CASSSSGTDTQYF.

V usage is TRBV6-4 and J usage is TRBJ1-5; D is possibly TRBD1 (6 bases). The length of the CDR3 is 13 residues. Trimming removed 5 bases from V and 5 bases from J, with 10 bases in between. Germline assignment: CDR1 MRHNA and CDR2 SNTAGT. The CDR3 loop is CASSYRADQPQHF. In DNA form, the CDR3 reads TGTGCCAGCAGTTACAGGGCGGATCAGCCCCAGCATTTT.

The chain uses TRBV2 and TRBJ2-2, with D possibly being TRBD2 (5 bases). The germline CDR1 and CDR2 sequences are SNHLY and FYNNEI. This CDR3 is 12 amino acids long. V gave up 7 bases and J gave up 7 bases, with 10 bases separating them. The CDR3 protein is CASTRGVGELFF. The CDR3 DNA reads as TGTGCCAGCACACGGGGTGTCGGGGAGCTGTTTTTT.

V is TRBV5-6 and J is TRBJ1-2; 12 bases line up with TRBD1. This CDR3 comprises 19 residues. The junction had 17 bases not matched to a gene; V was cut back by 2 bases and J by 6 bases. Germline CDR1 SGHDT, CDR2 YYEEEE. CDR3 loop: CASSLGTGGNWGSYDGYTF. CDR3 nucleotides: TGTGCCAGCAGCTTAGGGACAGGGGGCAATTGGGGAAGCTACGATGGCTACACCTTC.

The V and J genes are TRBV2 and TRBJ2-7; TRBD1 matches 7 bases. V lost 4 bases to trimming and J lost 6 bases; unmatched junction nucleotides: 9. Germline V lookup: CDR1 SNHLY, CDR2 FYNNEI. This CDR3 has 14 residues. As DNA, the CDR3 is TGTGCCAGCAGTGCCCGCCCTGACAGGGCCGAGCAGTACTTC. Protein: CASSARPDRAEQYF.

This chain uses TRBV30 with TRBJ1-1; 10 bases are shared with TRBD1. The CDR3 is 16 amino acids. Per the germline V gene, CDR1 is GTSNPN and CDR2 is SVGIG (reference sequence). V gave up 3 bases and J gave up 3 bases; unmatched junction bases: 10. Here the CDR3 DNA reads TGTGCCTGGAGGCACCGGGACAGGGGAGGGTACACTGAAGCTTTCTTT. Amino acids: CAWRHRDRGGYTEAFF.

This clone was counted once. The chain links TRBV12-3 or TRBV12-4 to TRBJ2-7; no clear D. The germline V and J ends were trimmed by 8 bases and 2 bases, with 7 bases remaining between them. The CDR3 consists of 11 residues. CDR3 residues: CASASAYEQYF. The CDR3 DNA reads as TGTGCCAGCGCATCGGCCTACGAGCAGTACTTC.

The chain couples TRBV5-4 to TRBJ2-1; 8 bases match TRBD1. V lost 4 bases and J lost 1; bases outside the gene matches: 7. The germline CDR1 and CDR2 sequences are SGHNT and YYREEE (reference sequence). The CDR3 totals 16 residues. The CDR3 loop is CASSQDREASYNEQFF. DNA for the CDR3: TGTGCCAGCAGCCAGGACAGGGAGGCGTCCTACAATGAGCAGTTCTTC.

The V call is TRBV27, the J call TRBJ2-1; the D gene is possibly TRBD2 (6 bases). Germline V CDR1 and CDR2: MNHEY, SMNVEV (reference sequence). CDR3 length: 14 residues. Deletions cut 7 bases from V and 8 bases from J, with 18 bases between. The CDR3 coding sequence is TGTGCCAGCATCCCCGCGGGAAGGGTCGATGAGCAGTTCTTC. It specifies CASIPAGRVDEQFF.

The chain uses TRBV19 and TRBJ1-2, with D possibly being TRBD1 (6 bases). The CDR3 covers 13 residues. V was clipped by 1 base and J by 6 bases, with 9 bases between them. Germline CDR1 and CDR2: LNHDA and SQIVND (reference sequence). The chain's CDR3 is CASSIATGNGYTF. Here the CDR3 DNA reads TGTGCCAGTAGTATAGCAACAGGGAATGGCTACACCTTC.

The table lists this clone with a few counts. V gene TRBV7-3 combines with J gene TRBJ1-1; unclear D gene. Germline CDR1 and CDR2: SGHTA and FQGTGA. V was shortened by 0 bases and J by 3 bases, with 8 bases between the two germline ends. The CDR3 has 14 amino acids. CDR3 amino acids: CASSLTPGYTEAFF. DNA for the CDR3: TGTGCCAGCAGCTTAACTCCCGGTTACACTGAAGCTTTCTTT.

DNA for the CDR3: TGCGCCAGCAGCCAAAGTCCCGGGACAGGGATTTTCGTCTACGAGCAGTACTTC. Translating gives CASSQSPGTGIFVYEQYF. The gene calls are TRBV4-1 and TRBJ2-7; 9 nucleotides match TRBD1. Unmatched junction bases numbered 14, after V lost 2 bases and J lost 3 bases. Germline CDR1 MGHRA, CDR2 YSYEKL. The CDR3 spans 18 residues.

The V gene is TRBV28, the J gene TRBJ1-2, with D perhaps matching TRBD1 (6 bases). Per the germline V gene, CDR1 is MDHEN and CDR2 is SYDVKM. V lost 6 bases and J 7 bases, leaving 12 bases between the germline ends. The CDR3 sequence is 12 residues long. CDR3 in amino acids: CASRSTGGGYTF. The CDR3 nucleotides are TGTGCCAGCAGATCGACAGGCGGTGGCTACACCTTC.

This chain uses TRBV7-3 with TRBJ1-2; weak D call: TRBD1 (5 bases). Germline V gene data show CDR1 as SGHTA and CDR2 as FQGTGA. The CDR3 has 11 residues. V was cut by 7 bases and J by 4 bases, with 7 bases left in between. In nucleotides, the CDR3 is TGTGCCAGCAAACAGGTCTATGGCTACACCTTC. Amino acids: CASKQVYGYTF.

Comment on this clone: Germline and junction disagree at one end, which may indicate a read error. The V call is TRBV9, the J call TRBJ1-6; unclear D gene. Germline V lookup: CDR1 SGDLS, CDR2 YYNGEE. This CDR3 has 16 residues. The CDR3 here is CASSPSGYSNNSPLHF. The CDR3 nucleotides are TGTGCCAGCAGCCCTTCAGGCTACTCCAATAATTCACCCCTCCACTTT.

This clone has just one count. The chain has TRBV4-2 and TRBJ2-7; TRBD2 matches 10 bases. This CDR3 has 15 residues. The junction had 4 bases not matched to a gene; V was cut back by 2 bases and J by 3 bases. The germline V gene has CDR1 LGHNA and CDR2 YNFKEQ. The CDR3 loop reads CASSQYERGGYEQYF. The DNA of the CDR3 is TGTGCCAGCAGCCAATACGAGCGGGGGGGCTACGAGCAGTACTTC.